Sequencing of this T cell receptor (beta chain) was carried out in a study of blood T cell repertoires in COVID-19. For the study at large: Spain, Italy and the United States supplied samples that represented acute and convalescent COVID-19. In each case, the material was cDNA or gDNA derived from T cells, B-cell-depleted T cells, or PBMCs.

In the study's own analysis: Nucleated cell counts were estimated from reference gene primer amplification. Repertoires were generated with immunoSEQ multiplex PCR, while TCRdb's copy carries only in-frame clones and drops some. From that table come the V and J calls and clone size; the DNA was used to work out D and trimming. The table includes about 34,000 clones, 60% to 80% detected once. The CDR3 runs to 15 residues. J lost 7 bases, V lost 5 bases, and 8 bases had no gene match. Germline V gives CDR1 SEHNR, CDR2 FQNEAQ (reference sequence). The rearrangement links TRBV7-9 to TRBJ2-3; 11 positions agree with TRBD2. This TCR was sampled from a man aged 80 or over with active or convalescent COVID-19. The sample comprised peripheral blood. The CDR3 bases are TGTGCCAGCAGCCAATCCGGGACTAGCGGTAATACGCAGTATTTT. It is translated as CASSQSGTSGNTQYF.